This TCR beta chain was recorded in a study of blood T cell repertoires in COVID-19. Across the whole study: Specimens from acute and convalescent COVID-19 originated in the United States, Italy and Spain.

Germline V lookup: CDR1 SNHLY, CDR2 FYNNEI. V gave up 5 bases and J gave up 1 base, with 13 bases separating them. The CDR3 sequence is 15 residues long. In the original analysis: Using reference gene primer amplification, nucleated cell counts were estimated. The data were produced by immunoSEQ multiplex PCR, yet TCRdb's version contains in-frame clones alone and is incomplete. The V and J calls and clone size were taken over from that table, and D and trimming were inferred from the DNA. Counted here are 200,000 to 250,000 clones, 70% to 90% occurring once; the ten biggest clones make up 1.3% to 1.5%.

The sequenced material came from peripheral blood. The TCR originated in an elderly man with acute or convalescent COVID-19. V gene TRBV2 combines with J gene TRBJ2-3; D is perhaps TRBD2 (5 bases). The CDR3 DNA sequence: TGTGCCAGCAGTTTGCTAGCCGTGGGCACAGATACGCAGTATTTT. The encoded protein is CASSLLAVGTDTQYF.